The following is a TCR beta chain sequence with its context. Its target is not known. These data originate in a study of blood T cells in healthy people across ages. Study-wide points: Higher diversity, along with more naive CD4+ cells, distinguished long-lived donors from aged donors.

V gave up 3 bases and J gave up 13 bases; unmatched junction bases: 9. This CDR3 is 13 amino acids long. CDR1 is LGHNA and CDR2 is YNFKEQ in the germline V gene. Primers used in a second PCR of roughly 7 to 12 cycles were a sample-barcoded 5' primer and a J-beta primer mix. Via MiXCR, TCRdb re-called the 5' RACE reads, giving one row per CDR3 protein. The data hold about 1.4 million distinct CDR3 sequences, with approximately 59% observed a single time. The TCR sequence derives from a man between 18 and 29 years old in good health. The rearrangement uses TRBV4-2 and TRBJ2-4; 7 bases match TRBD1. The sequencing sample was made of blood. The CDR3 sequence is CASSHRQGWEQYF. The CDR3 DNA follows: TGTGCCAGCAGCCACCGACAGGGCTGGGAGCAGTACTTC.